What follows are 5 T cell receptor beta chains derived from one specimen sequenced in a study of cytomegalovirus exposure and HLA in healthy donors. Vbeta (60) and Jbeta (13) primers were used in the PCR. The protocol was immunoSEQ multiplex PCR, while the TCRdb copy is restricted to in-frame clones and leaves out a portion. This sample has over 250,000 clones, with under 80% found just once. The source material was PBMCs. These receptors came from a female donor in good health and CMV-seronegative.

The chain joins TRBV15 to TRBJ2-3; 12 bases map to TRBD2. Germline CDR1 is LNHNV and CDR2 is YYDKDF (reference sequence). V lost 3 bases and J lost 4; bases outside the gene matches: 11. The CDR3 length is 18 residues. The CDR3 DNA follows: TGTGCCACCAGCAGGGGCCTAGCGGGAGGGCCGTGGGCAGATACGCAGTATTTT. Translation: CATSRGLAGGPWADTQYF.

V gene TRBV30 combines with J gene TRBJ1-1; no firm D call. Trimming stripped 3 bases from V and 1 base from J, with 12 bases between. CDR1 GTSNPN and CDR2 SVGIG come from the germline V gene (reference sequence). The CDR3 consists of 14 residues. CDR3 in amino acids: CAWSLLRENTEAFF. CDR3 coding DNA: TGTGCCTGGAGCCTATTACGGGAGAACACTGAAGCTTTCTTT.

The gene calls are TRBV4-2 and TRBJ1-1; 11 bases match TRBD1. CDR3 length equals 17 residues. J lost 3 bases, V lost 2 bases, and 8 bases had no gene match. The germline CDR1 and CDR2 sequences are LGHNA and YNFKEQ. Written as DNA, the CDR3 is TGTGCCAGCAGCCAACCAGGACAGGGGGCTCTTTACACTGAAGCTTTCTTT. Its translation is CASSQPGQGALYTEAFF.

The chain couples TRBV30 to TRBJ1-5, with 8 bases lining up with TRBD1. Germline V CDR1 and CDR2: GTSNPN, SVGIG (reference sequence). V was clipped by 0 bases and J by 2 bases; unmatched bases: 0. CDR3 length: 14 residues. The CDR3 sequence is CAWSVTGGNQPQHF. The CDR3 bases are TGTGCCTGGAGTGTGACAGGGGGCAATCAGCCCCAGCATTTT.

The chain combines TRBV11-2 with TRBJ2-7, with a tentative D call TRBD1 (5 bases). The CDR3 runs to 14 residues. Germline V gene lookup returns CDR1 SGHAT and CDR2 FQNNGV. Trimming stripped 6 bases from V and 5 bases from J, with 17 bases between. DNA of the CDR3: TGTGCCAGCAGATCCGGACAAGCGAACCACGAGCAGTACTTC. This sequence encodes CASRSGQANHEQYF. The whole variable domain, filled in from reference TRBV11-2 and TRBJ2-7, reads EAGVAQSPRYKIIEKRQSVAFWCNPISGHATLYWYQQILGQGPKLLIQFQNNGVVDDSQLPKDRFSAERLKGVDSTLKIQPAKLEDSAVYLCASRSGQANHEQYFGPGTRLTVT.